The rows below give T cell receptor beta chains drawn from one sample of a study of human T cells and chemical hapten exposure. TCRdb reanalysed the RACE reads using MiXCR and keeps one entry per CDR3 protein. Of 25,000 to 35,000 distinct CDR3 sequences listed, nearly 6% are singletons. Here the sequenced sample was whole blood, taken in connection with sensitization to the hapten diphenylcyclopropenone (DPC). The receptors shown here come from a man younger than 40 with alopecia areata. Some clones in this sample may be carry-over from other donors' samples. The conserved cysteine and the conserved F or W are not part of the CDR3 here. Rows may omit the clone size; those that give it use once, few, many or a size class.

J,size,V,CDR3
TRBJ2-2,few,TRBV19,ASSPTTKGSGELF
TRBJ1-1,many,TRBV6-5,ASNTQGEFTEAF
TRBJ2-3,many,TRBV6-2/TRBV6-3,ASSFSLTGADTQY
TRBJ1-4,many,TRBV4-1,ASSQDDASNEKLF
TRBJ2-5,many,TRBV5-6,ASSSPGFKETQY
TRBJ2-3,many,TRBV12-3/TRBV12-4,ASSSSVRNTDTQYQY
TRBJ2-3,many,TRBV19,ASSMDPGGFSTDTQY
TRBJ2-5,many,TRBV6-1,ASSFPPSETQY
TRBJ2-3,.,TRBV7-2,ASSLAGGVDTQY
TRBJ2-1,many,TRBV7-9,ASSSGLAYHNEQF
TRBJ2-7,many,TRBV20-1,SARASTSYEQY
TRBJ1-1,many,TRBV19,AIGGREPAF
TRBJ2-7,.,TRBV5-4,AFSQTYSYEQY
TRBJ2-7,.,TRBV29-1,SVGPPSEQY
TRBJ2-3,many,TRBV7-9,ASSDMPGKPDTQY
TRBJ2-5,many,TRBV11-2,ASSPGLAGGIKETQY
TRBJ2-1,many,TRBV6-1,ASSAPRDLSSYNEQF
TRBJ1-1,many,TRBV7-2,ASSPHQNTEAF
TRBJ2-5,many,TRBV6-5,ASSMTRGGETQY
TRBJ2-1,once,TRBV28,ASSLGTGSYNEQF
TRBJ2-1,many,TRBV6-5,ASSYSKGGGNYNEQF
TRBJ1-2,many,TRBV10-3,AISVGIYGYT
TRBJ1-5,many,TRBV12-3/TRBV12-4,ASSWGTGYSNQPQH
TRBJ2-1,many,TRBV12-3/TRBV12-4,ASSSLAGGVNEQF
TRBJ2-4,many,TRBV6-6,ASSGGQGIAKNIQY
TRBJ2-7,many,TRBV7-2,ASSEGRTYEQY